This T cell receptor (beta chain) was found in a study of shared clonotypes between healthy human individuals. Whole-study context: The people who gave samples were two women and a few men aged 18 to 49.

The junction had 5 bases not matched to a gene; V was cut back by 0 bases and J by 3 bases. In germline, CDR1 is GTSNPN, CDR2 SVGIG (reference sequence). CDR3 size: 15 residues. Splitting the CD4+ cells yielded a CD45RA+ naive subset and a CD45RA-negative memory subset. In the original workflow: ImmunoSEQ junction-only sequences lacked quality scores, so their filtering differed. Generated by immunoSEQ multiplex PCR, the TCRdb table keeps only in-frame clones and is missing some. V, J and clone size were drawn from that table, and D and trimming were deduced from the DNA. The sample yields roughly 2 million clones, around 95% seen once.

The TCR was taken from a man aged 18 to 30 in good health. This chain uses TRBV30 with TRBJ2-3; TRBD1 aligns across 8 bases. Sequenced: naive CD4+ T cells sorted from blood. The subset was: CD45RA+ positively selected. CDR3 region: CAWSVQGGGTDTQYF. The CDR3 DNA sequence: TGTGCCTGGAGTGTACAGGGGGGAGGTACAGATACGCAGTATTTT.